The subject of this entry is one TCR beta chain. This sample stems from a study of blood T cell repertoires in COVID-19. Study at large: Specimens from acute and convalescent COVID-19 originated in the United States, Italy and Spain. PBMCs, B-cell-depleted T cells, or T cells were the source of the cDNA or gDNA that made up the material.

CDR1 LGHNA and CDR2 YNFKEQ come from the germline V gene. The CDR3 has 16 amino acids. V lost 4 bases, J lost 3 bases, and 16 bases lay in between. Authors' data handling: Reference gene primer amplification yielded estimated nucleated cell counts. Assay: immunoSEQ multiplex PCR; the TCRdb copy retains only in-frame clones and omits some. The DNA gave D and trimming, while V, J and clone size come from that table. There are more than 150,000 clones in the sample; roughly 80% occur only once, and around 5.2% lies in the top ten. The sequence was obtained from a woman in her 30s with acute or convalescent COVID-19. The chain joins TRBV4-2 to TRBJ1-5; no firm D call. Sequenced input: peripheral blood. CDR3: CASSPYLAGFNQPQHF. CDR3 DNA: TGTGCCAGCAGCCCCTACCTCGCGGGGTTCAATCAGCCCCAGCATTTT.